Each of the 8 T cell receptor beta chains below was sequenced from the same sample in a study of T cell responses to AZD1222 COVID-19 vaccine. The table came from immunoSEQ multiplex PCR; TCRdb's copy has only in-frame clones and leaves some out. The data contain 150,000 to 200,000 clones, 85% to 95% of them singletons. The source was peripheral blood, collected 28 days after the second AZD1222 dose. All receptors derive from an adult who received the AZD1222 COVID-19 vaccine.

The rearrangement joins TRBV28 to TRBJ1-1; a possible D gene is TRBD1 (6 bases). The CDR3 has 18 residues. V was pared by 1 base and J by 1 base, with 19 bases between. Looked up from germline, CDR1 is MDHEN and CDR2 is SYDVKM. The CDR3 loop reads CASSLFGGHGQKNTEAFF. DNA of the CDR3: TGTGCCAGCAGTTTATTCGGGGGGCACGGACAGAAGAACACTGAAGCTTTCTTT.

The V and J genes are TRBV24-1 and TRBJ2-3; D not resolved. With 3 bases removed from V and 1 base from J, the gap between germline ends came to 13 bases. CDR3 size: 16 residues. Germline V gene sequence: CDR1 KGHDR, CDR2 SFDVKD. The CDR3 coding sequence is TGTGCCACCAGTGATCCTTCGGGCAGCGGCACAGATACGCAGTATTTT. This sequence encodes CATSDPSGSGTDTQYF.

This chain joins TRBV2 and TRBJ1-2, with TRBD1 as a possible D gene (6 bases). The CDR3 loop spans 16 amino acids. The germline V and J ends were trimmed by 6 bases and 0 bases, with 17 bases remaining between them. Germline lookup yields CDR1 SNHLY and CDR2 FYNNEI. DNA of the CDR3: TGTGCCAGCAGCCAAGACAGGAGATCAGCTAACTATGGCTACACCTTC. Protein: CASSQDRRSANYGYTF.

V and J are TRBV6-6 and TRBJ1-4; the D gene is possibly TRBD1 (5 bases). Germline-derived CDR1 and CDR2 are MNHNY and SVGAGI (reference sequence). V was clipped by 6 bases and J by 9 bases, with 26 bases between them. The CDR3 runs to 17 residues. The CDR3 nucleotides are TGTGCCAGCAGCCGAAACCCCACAAGGGGCAGGGTGAAAAAACTGTTTTTT. It specifies CASSRNPTRGRVKKLFF.

The chain couples TRBV4-2 to TRBJ1-4, with D possibly TRBD1 on 6 matching bases. The CDR3 spans 15 residues. Trimming took off 4 bases at V and 5 bases at J, with 14 bases between the two ends. The germline V gene has CDR1 LGHNA and CDR2 YNFKEQ. The CDR3 spells CASSPGGRGNEKLFF. The CDR3 nucleotides are TGTGCCAGCAGCCCCGGGGGGCGGGGGAATGAAAAACTGTTTTTT.

This chain uses TRBV4-2 with TRBJ1-2; the D is unclear. V lost 1 base to trimming and J lost 7 bases, with 13 bases between them. Looked up from germline, CDR1 is LGHNA and CDR2 is YNFKEQ. This CDR3 spans 14 amino acids. Here the CDR3 reads CASSQGGFGSGYTF. The CDR3 DNA is TGTGCCAGCAGCCAAGGAGGTTTTGGCTCTGGCTACACCTTC.

CDR3 coding DNA: TGTGCCTGGAGTGTATCCCAGGGGGTTTATTCACCCCTCCACTTT. Protein product: CAWSVSQGVYSPLHF. The V and J genes are TRBV30 and TRBJ1-6, with 7 nucleotides matching TRBD1. With 0 bases clipped from V and 8 bases from J, the junction kept 7 bases outside the gene matches. Germline CDR1 GTSNPN, CDR2 SVGIG (reference sequence). The CDR3 is 15 residues long.

The chain employs TRBV5-1 and TRBJ1-5, with 9 bases fitting TRBD1. In germline, CDR1 is SGHRS, CDR2 YFSETQ. The CDR3 is made up of 16 amino acids. V trimming: 1 base; J trimming: 3 bases; junction bases outside the gene matches: 5. CDR3 loop: CASSLTGTGYNQPQHF. CDR3 DNA: TGCGCCAGCAGCTTGACCGGGACAGGGTACAATCAGCCCCAGCATTTT.